This TCR beta chain originates from a study of long-term antiretroviral therapy in people with HIV. Study-wide background: Samples from the earliest time points predate the 2015 immediate-ART recommendation by about a decade.

Study-level results: Blood collection from the mid-2000s to the late 2010s possibly occurred under older ART regimens. Before ART, certain clones expanded, and these dominated the repertoire at all time points.

Details on this clone: Its antigen is unidentified.

The run of the v3.0 immunoSEQ assay was at survey level. Sequencing was designed to cover roughly 40,000-55,000 T-cell genomes in each sample. Using immunoSEQ multiplex PCR, the repertoire was profiled, and TCRdb retains in-frame clones only, with some absent. The sample consists of tens of thousands of clones, over 80% of them appearing once. The CDR3 extends over 12 amino acids. Trimming left V 4 bases short and J 8 bases short, with 11 bases between. Germline CDR1 MNHEY, CDR2 SVGAGI. The clonotype originates from a man aged 45-60 years with HIV. This chain uses TRBV6-5 with TRBJ1-2; D not resolved. The sample here was unsorted PBMCs, taken 3.2 years before starting antiretroviral therapy. This CDR3 is CASSFYHGGYTF. DNA for the CDR3: TGTGCCAGCAGTTTCTACCATGGCGGCTACACCTTC.